Below are 11 T cell receptor beta chains sequenced from a single sample in a study of T cells after yellow fever vaccination. TCRdb passed the 5' RACE reads through MiXCR, listing each CDR3 protein once. Among a few hundred thousand distinct CDR3 sequences listed, around 8.1% were seen once. The material was PBMCs, obtained roughly 45 days after the first yellow fever vaccination. The receptors come from a man younger than 30 who received the YFV17D yellow fever vaccine.

The V and J genes are TRBV5-1 and TRBJ2-5, with a weak D call TRBD1 (7 bases). The CDR3 runs 15 residues. Trimming took off 0 bases at V and 5 bases at J, with 14 bases between the two ends. CDR1 is SGHRS and CDR2 is YFSETQ in the germline V gene. The CDR3 nucleotides read TGCGCCAGCAGCTTGGAAAGTCCAGGGGGGGAGACCCAGTACTTC. Protein product: CASSLESPGGETQYF.

The gene calls are TRBV2 and TRBJ1-4; D possibly corresponds to TRBD1 (6 bases). Germline values: CDR1 SNHLY, CDR2 FYNNEI. Deletions cut 6 bases from V and 8 bases from J, with 10 bases between. This CDR3 has 12 amino acids. Here the CDR3 DNA reads TGTGCCAGCAGCTCCCAGGGGGAAAAACTGTTTTTT. Encoded protein: CASSSQGEKLFF.

V gene TRBV18 combines with J gene TRBJ1-1, with a weak D call TRBD1 (5 bases). Trimming removed 6 bases from V and 3 bases from J, with 17 bases in between. CDR1 is KGHSH, CDR2 LQKENI, per germline. The CDR3 loop spans 15 amino acids. As DNA, the CDR3 is TGTGCCAGCTCCCCAGGGTCAGCGAGATACACTGAAGCTTTCTTT. This sequence encodes CASSPGSARYTEAFF.

This clonotype was seen more than once but under ten times. The chain uses TRBV12-3 or TRBV12-4 and TRBJ2-1, with D perhaps matching TRBD1 (6 bases). V was pared by 3 bases and J by 10 bases, with 13 bases between. This CDR3 is 13 amino acids long. In DNA form, the CDR3 reads TGTGCCAGCAGTTTCTTGGGGGCCCGGGAGCAGTTCTTC. It codes for CASSFLGAREQFF.

The V and J genes are TRBV12-3 or TRBV12-4 and TRBJ2-7; a possible D gene is TRBD1 (6 bases). With 5 bases removed from V and 0 bases from J, the gap between germline ends came to 20 bases. CDR3 length: 17 amino acids. The CDR3 region has the DNA TGTGCCAGCAGTCCGATTCCAAGACAGGCCTTCTCCTACGAGCAGTACTTC. Protein: CASSPIPRQAFSYEQYF.

Remarks on this clonotype: A read error is possible here, since a much larger clone lies one base away. This chain links TRBV20-1 with TRBJ1-5; 11 bases align to TRBD1. Germline-derived CDR1 and CDR2 are DFQATT and SNEGSKA (reference sequence). The CDR3 totals 15 residues. CDR3: CSAGPRDRGIQPLHF. CDR3 nucleotides: TGCAGTGCTGGACCCCGGGACAGGGGGATTCAGCCCCTGCATTTT.

Comment on this clonotype: At one boundary the junction diverges from the germline segment, which might be a read error. The V and J genes are TRBV10-3 and TRBJ2-5; D may be TRBD2 (5 bases). Germline lookup yields CDR1 ENHRY and CDR2 SYGVKD. The CDR3 is 15 residues long. CDR3 in DNA: TGTGCCATCAGTGAGTCGACGAGGGATCAAGTGACCCAGTACTTC. Its translation is CAISESTRDQVTQYF.

This clonotype was seen ten or more times. V gene TRBV15 combines with J gene TRBJ1-5; D not certain. V was shortened by 0 bases and J by 4 bases, with 1 base between the two germline ends. This CDR3 spans 12 amino acids. In germline, CDR1 is LNHNV, CDR2 YYDKDF (reference sequence). CDR3 amino acids: CATSRDNQPQHF. CDR3 DNA: TGTGCCACCAGCAGAGATAATCAGCCCCAGCATTTT.

This clonotype showed up just a few times. The chain joins TRBV14 to TRBJ2-2, with 7 bases fitting TRBD1. Looked up from germline, CDR1 is SGHDN and CDR2 is FVKESK. The CDR3 sequence is 16 residues long. V dropped 3 bases and J dropped 4; count of bases not matched to a gene: 8. This CDR3 reads CASSQIRTGPTGELFF. Written as DNA, the CDR3 is TGTGCCAGCAGCCAGATCCGGACAGGACCCACCGGGGAGCTGTTTTTT.

This clonotype was seen only a few times. The V call is TRBV21-1, the J call TRBJ2-2; TRBD2, the table's D call, was not compared with the DNA. TRBV21-1 is annotated as a pseudogene. The CDR3 consists of 17 residues. The CDR3 loop reads CASSKGAGNSNTGELFF. The CDR3 nucleotides are TGTGCCAGCAGCAAAGGTGCGGGAAACTCGAACACCGGGGAGCTGTTTTTT.

This clonotype was detected a few times. The chain joins TRBV13 to TRBJ2-7; 7 nucleotides align to TRBD2. CDR1 is PRHDT, CDR2 FYEKMQ, per germline (reference sequence). With 5 bases clipped from V and 2 bases from J, the junction kept 6 bases outside the gene matches. The CDR3 has 14 residues. The CDR3 region has the DNA TGTGCCAGCAGCCAGGCGGGGGATACCTACGAGCAGTACGTC. This gives the protein CASSQAGDTYEQYV.